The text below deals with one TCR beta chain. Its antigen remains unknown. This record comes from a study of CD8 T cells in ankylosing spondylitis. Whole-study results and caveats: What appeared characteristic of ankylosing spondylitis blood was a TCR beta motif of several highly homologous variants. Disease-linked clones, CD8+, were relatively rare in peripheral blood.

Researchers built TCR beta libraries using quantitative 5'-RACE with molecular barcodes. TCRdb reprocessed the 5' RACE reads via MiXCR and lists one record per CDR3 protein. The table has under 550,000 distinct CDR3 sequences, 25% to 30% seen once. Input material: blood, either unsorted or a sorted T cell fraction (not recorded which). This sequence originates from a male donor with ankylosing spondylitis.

CDR3 residues: CASSLTGLAGTETQYF. The CDR3, as DNA: TGTGCCAGCAGTCTAACAGGACTAGCGGGAACAGAGACCCAGTACTTC. The chain recombines TRBV27 with TRBJ2-5; TRBD2 aligns across 12 bases. The CDR3 length is 16 residues. Losses at the gene ends were 5 bases for V and 4 bases for J; bases not matched to a gene: 8. Germline V CDR1 and CDR2: MNHEY, SMNVEV (reference sequence).